A single sample is the source of the 27 T cell receptor beta chains below, sequenced in a study of blood T cells in healthy people across ages. A second PCR of about 7 to 12 cycles used a sample-barcoded 5' primer and a J-beta primer mix. Via MiXCR, TCRdb re-called the 5' RACE reads, giving one row per CDR3 protein. Of about 1.1 million distinct CDR3 sequences listed, 35% to 40% are singletons. Specimen: blood. The receptors were sampled from a man aged 18 to 30 in good health.

The genes are TRBV5-5 and TRBJ2-3; weak D call: TRBD2 (5 bases). Germline V gene sequence: CDR1 SGHKS, CDR2 YYEKEE (reference sequence). Between the trimmed V and J ends, which lost 0 bases and 4 bases, there was a span of 9 bases. This CDR3 spans 14 amino acids. The CDR3 region is CASSLAAGADTQYF. CDR3 coding DNA: TGTGCCAGCAGCTTGGCCGCGGGTGCAGATACGCAGTATTTT.

This chain joins TRBV7-9 and TRBJ1-5; D not certain. Trimming cost V 1 base and J 4 bases, with 11 bases left between them. Germline lookup yields CDR1 SEHNR and CDR2 FQNEAQ (reference sequence). CDR3 size: 15 residues. CDR3 sequence reads: CASSLEEPINQPQHF. The CDR3, as DNA: TGTGCCAGCAGCTTAGAGGAACCGATTAATCAGCCCCAGCATTTT.

The V gene is TRBV9, the J gene TRBJ2-3; the match to TRBD1 covers 9 bases. V lost 3 bases, J lost 11 bases, and 10 bases stayed unmatched. Germline-derived CDR1 and CDR2 are SGDLS and YYNGEE. CDR3 length: 14 amino acids. The CDR3 nucleotides read TGTGCCAGCAGCGACGATTTGGGACAGGGAGTGCAGTATTTT. Amino acids: CASSDDLGQGVQYF.

This clonotype was seen repeatedly, ten times or more. The chain recombines TRBV3-1 with TRBJ1-6; D is ambiguous. The germline V gene has CDR1 LGHDT and CDR2 YNNKEL (reference sequence). This CDR3 spans 15 amino acids. Trimming took off 1 base at V and 5 bases at J, with 9 bases between the two ends. CDR3 sequence reads: CASSQGVSNNSPLHF. CDR3 sequence (DNA): TGTGCCAGCAGCCAAGGGGTTTCTAATAATTCACCCCTCCACTTT.

The table lists this clonotype with a few counts. The chain joins TRBV14 to TRBJ1-2, with D possibly being TRBD1 (5 bases). The CDR3 is 13 residues long. Trimming shortened V by 7 bases and J by 3 bases, and 12 bases separated the two germline ends. Germline-derived CDR1 and CDR2 are SGHDN and FVKESK. CDR3 nucleotide sequence: TGTGCCAGCAAACCCCGAGGGGACTATGGCTACACCTTC. Protein product: CASKPRGDYGYTF.

This chain uses TRBV20-1 with TRBJ2-3; the match to TRBD2 covers 8 bases. CDR1 and CDR2 (germline): DFQATT, SNEGSKA (reference sequence). The ends lost 4 bases at V and 2 bases at J; junction bases unmatched: 14. This CDR3 has 17 residues. DNA for the CDR3: TGCAGTGCTACCCAAGGCGAAGCGGGGGCCTTCACAGATACGCAGTATTTT. This encodes CSATQGEAGAFTDTQYF.

This clonotype came up a few times. This chain links TRBV4-3 with TRBJ2-5; 8 nucleotides agree with TRBD2. The CDR3 length is 15 residues. Unmatched junction bases numbered 12, after V lost 1 base and J lost 11 bases. Germline V gene lookup returns CDR1 LGHNA and CDR2 YSLEER. DNA for the CDR3: TGCGCCAGCAGCCAAGGCCTACTAGCGGCCAATGAGCAGTACTTC. It translates to CASSQGLLAANEQYF.

This clonotype has just a few counts. The chain couples TRBV20-1 to TRBJ2-7; 8 nucleotides line up with TRBD1. This CDR3 is 13 amino acids long. Germline CDR1 and CDR2: DFQATT and SNEGSKA (reference sequence). The V segment lost 7 bases and the J segment 2 bases; nucleotides outside the gene matches: 7. The CDR3 spells CSVSMDRAYEQYF. CDR3 coding DNA: TGCAGTGTTTCGATGGACAGGGCCTACGAGCAGTACTTC.

This clonotype turned up a few times. The rearrangement joins TRBV12-3 or TRBV12-4 to TRBJ1-1; no definite D call. Trimming removed 2 bases at V and 5 bases at J, with 9 bases between. The CDR3 covers 13 residues. This CDR3 reads CASSLIRETEAFF. DNA of the CDR3: TGTGCCAGCAGTTTAATAAGGGAGACTGAAGCTTTCTTT.

This clonotype was seen at least ten times. The chain employs TRBV20-1 and TRBJ2-1, with D unresolved. CDR3 length equals 11 residues. V was trimmed by 3 bases and J by 7 bases, leaving 7 bases between them. The germline gives CDR1 DFQATT, CDR2 SNEGSKA (reference sequence). The DNA of the CDR3 is TGCAGTGCTAGTAGTGGTAATGAGCAGTTCTTC. As protein: CSASSGNEQFF.

The rearrangement joins TRBV2 to TRBJ2-3; 11 nucleotides align to TRBD2. Germline V gene sequence: CDR1 SNHLY, CDR2 FYNNEI. The CDR3 runs to 15 residues. Losses at the gene ends were 5 bases for V and 7 bases for J; bases not matched to a gene: 8. The CDR3 sequence is CASSPLAGASNTQYF. The CDR3 coding sequence is TGTGCCAGCAGTCCACTAGCGGGGGCTTCGAATACGCAGTATTTT.

The gene calls are TRBV6-6 and TRBJ2-1; D is unresolved. V was trimmed by 1 base and J by 0 bases, leaving 10 bases between them. CDR1 and CDR2 (germline): MNHNY, SVGAGI (reference sequence). CDR3 length equals 16 residues. The CDR3 DNA reads TGTGCCAGCAGTTACTGGACGGAGAGCTCCTACAATGAGCAGTTCTTC. This sequence encodes CASSYWTESSYNEQFF.

This clonotype was seen repeatedly, ten times or more. The chain combines TRBV9 with TRBJ2-3; D is uncertain. The CDR3 runs to 15 residues. V was cut by 0 bases and J by 2 bases, with 10 bases left in between. Germline V CDR1 and CDR2: SGDLS, YYNGEE. This chain's CDR3 is CASSVGLVTTDTQYF. The CDR3 nucleotides read TGTGCCAGCAGCGTAGGACTGGTTACCACAGATACGCAGTATTTT.

The chain uses TRBV10-3 and TRBJ2-3, with 11 bases fitting TRBD2. V lost 6 bases, J lost 0 bases, and 5 bases stayed unmatched. The CDR3 contains 16 residues. Germline V gene lookup returns CDR1 ENHRY and CDR2 SYGVKD. The CDR3 bases are TGTGCCATCAGCCCGACTAGCGGGGAAAGCACAGATACGCAGTATTTT. Protein: CAISPTSGESTDTQYF.

The chain has TRBV4-2 and TRBJ2-6; D might be TRBD1 (5 bases). Trimming pared 4 bases from V and 0 bases from J, leaving 16 bases between. CDR1 and CDR2 from the germline V gene are LGHNA and YNFKEQ. The CDR3 spans 18 residues. The CDR3 nucleotides read TGTGCCAGCAGCCCCCGACAGACCGTAAGCTCTGGGGCCAACGTCCTGACTTTC. This gives the protein CASSPRQTVSSGANVLTF.

The V gene is TRBV10-3, the J gene TRBJ1-1, with D hard to call. V lost 2 bases, J lost 10 bases, and 11 bases lay in between. The CDR3 consists of 12 residues. The germline gives CDR1 ENHRY, CDR2 SYGVKD. CDR3 sequence (DNA): TGTGCCATCAGTGAGCACAGCGGCGGAGCTTTCTTT. Its translation: CAISEHSGGAFF.

This clonotype was counted only a few times. The CDR3 loop reads CASRPPGGWNSPLHF. In DNA form, the CDR3 reads TGTGCCAGCAGGCCCCCGGGGGGCTGGAATTCACCCCTCCACTTT. V usage is TRBV28 and J usage is TRBJ1-6, with D perhaps TRBD1 (6 bases). In germline, CDR1 is MDHEN, CDR2 SYDVKM. CDR3 length equals 15 residues. V was shortened by 6 bases and J by 7 bases, with 16 bases between the two germline ends.

Ten or more counts support this clonotype. The gene calls are TRBV25-1 and TRBJ2-1; no reliable D call. V lost 8 bases, J lost 4 bases, and 6 bases lay in between. Germline lookup yields CDR1 MGHDK and CDR2 SYGVNS. This CDR3 is built from 11 residues. CDR3 sequence (DNA): TGTGCCAGCCAACAGTACAATGAGCAGTTCTTC. Protein product: CASQQYNEQFF.

The J gene is TRBJ1-4, the V gene TRBV12-3 or TRBV12-4; tentatively, D is TRBD1 (5 bases). The CDR3 loop spans 15 amino acids. Trimming removed 6 bases at V and 7 bases at J, with 18 bases between. The CDR3 here is CASRIQGIGGEKLFF. The CDR3 bases are TGTGCCAGCAGAATCCAGGGAATTGGAGGTGAAAAACTGTTTTTT.

In DNA form, the CDR3 reads TGTGCCAGCAGCCGTGCTAGGGACACCTACAATGAGCAGTTCTTC. Amino acids: CASSRARDTYNEQFF. The chain uses TRBV7-2 and TRBJ2-1, with D perhaps TRBD1 (6 bases). Germline V gene sequence: CDR1 SGHTA, CDR2 FQGNSA. The V and J ends lost 5 bases and 2 bases respectively, with 13 bases between them. The CDR3 covers 15 residues.

The genes are TRBV10-3 and TRBJ1-5; TRBD1 matches 9 bases. The CDR3 is made up of 16 amino acids. Germline CDR1 reads ENHRY; CDR2 reads SYGVKD. Germline trimming cut 4 bases from V and 5 bases from J; bases unmatched to any gene: 9. Written as DNA, the CDR3 is TGTGCCATCAGTGCTTGGCCGGGACAGGGAGATCAGCCCCAGCATTTT. Protein product: CAISAWPGQGDQPQHF.

This rearrangement joins TRBV13 to TRBJ2-5; 7 nucleotides align to TRBD1. The J call may not be correct, given that the DNA end is closer to TRBJ2-7. Germline V gene lookup returns CDR1 PRHDT and CDR2 FYEKMQ (reference sequence). The CDR3 is 12 residues long. The CDR3: CASSFDRAEQYF. CDR3 sequence (DNA): TGTGCCAGCAGTTTCGACAGGGCCGAGCAGTACTTC.

This clonotype was observed a handful of times. This chain connects TRBV28 to TRBJ1-5; 9 bases match TRBD1. CDR3 length: 18 residues. CDR1 and CDR2 from the germline V gene are MDHEN and SYDVKM. V dropped 4 bases and J dropped 0; count of bases not matched to a gene: 10. CDR3 DNA: TGTGCCAGCAGTTCTCCGGGACAGGGCCTGTATAGCAATCAGCCCCAGCATTTT. This codes for CASSSPGQGLYSNQPQHF.

This chain links TRBV5-1 with TRBJ2-5; the D gene is possibly TRBD1 (5 bases). Germline V gene sequence: CDR1 SGHRS, CDR2 YFSETQ. The CDR3 totals 14 residues. Trimming took off 0 bases at V and 11 bases at J, with 17 bases between the two ends. The CDR3 here is CASSLVAGNNEQYF. The CDR3 DNA follows: TGCGCCAGCAGCTTGGTCGCAGGGAACAATGAGCAGTACTTC.

This clonotype has a handful of counts. J is TRBJ2-2 and V is TRBV20-1; TRBD1 matches at 10 bases. V lost 3 bases and J lost 6; bases outside the gene matches: 7. This CDR3 spans 15 amino acids. Germline V gene data show CDR1 as DFQATT and CDR2 as SNEGSKA (reference sequence). CDR3 bases: TGCAGTGCTAGCAACCGGGACAGGGGTGCCGGGGAGCTGTTTTTT. This codes for CSASNRDRGAGELFF.

Notes on this clonotype: A much larger clone lies a single base off, so this may be a read error. The CDR3 DNA reads TGCAGTGCTAGTGAGGTCTCCTACGGGCAGTACTTC. Encoded protein: CSASEVSYGQYF. The rearrangement uses TRBV20-1 and TRBJ2-5; D is uncertain. Germline V gene sequence: CDR1 DFQATT, CDR2 SNEGSKA (reference sequence). This CDR3 is built from 12 residues. V shed 3 bases and J shed 11 bases, with 16 bases lying between them.

The CDR3 DNA sequence: TGCGCCAGCAGCCAATACGGGGGGCCCACTGAAGCTTTCTTT. As protein: CASSQYGGPTEAFF. The chain couples TRBV4-1 to TRBJ1-1; D may be TRBD1 (6 bases). This CDR3 spans 14 amino acids. The V end was cut by 2 bases, the J end by 4 bases, with 11 bases between. Germline CDR1 MGHRA, CDR2 YSYEKL.